This is a list of T cell receptor beta chains from one sample in a study of cytomegalovirus exposure and HLA in healthy donors. The repertoire was sequenced with immunoSEQ multiplex PCR; TCRdb's copy has only in-frame clones and lacks some. The sample has under 300,000 clones; approximately 83% are singletons. The specimen was PBMCs. These receptors originate from a woman younger than 35 in good health and CMV-seronegative. Each CDR3 is given with its conserved first and last residue. The D gene is left open where the match is weak. Expanded clones are given a class, and other clones once, few, many or no size at all.

clone_size d_call j_call v_call cdr3_nt cdr3_aa
- - TRBJ2-7 TRBV4-1 TGCGCCAGCAGCCAAGTACTCGGCAGGGGTAGTGACGAGCAGTACTTC CASSQVLGRGSDEQYF
- - TRBJ1-2 TRBV5-1 TGCGCCAGCAGCTTGACAGGGAGTGACTATGGCTACACCTTC CASSLTGSDYGYTF
- TRBD2 TRBJ2-3 TRBV19 TGTGCCAGTACCGGAGACCTGGGGCTAGCGGACACAGATACGCAGTATTTT CASTGDLGLADTDTQYF
- TRBD1 TRBJ2-3 TRBV7-9 TGTGCCAGCAGCCCGACAGGGGACGGCACAGATACGCAGTATTTT CASSPTGDGTDTQYF
- TRBD1 TRBJ2-7 TRBV4-1 TGCGCCAGCAGCCAAGATGAGTGGACAGGGCGGGAGCAGTACTTC CASSQDEWTGREQYF
once TRBD2 TRBJ2-5 TRBV2 TGTGCCAGCAGACCCGGGACTAGCGGAGTCCAAGAGACCCAGTACTTC CASRPGTSGVQETQYF
- - TRBJ2-5 TRBV30 TGTGCCTGGAGTGCAGGAGAGACCCAGTACTTC CAWSAGETQYF
- - TRBJ2-1 TRBV28 TGTGCCAGCAGTAACGACCGACGGACGGGGACCTACAATGAGCAGTTCTTC CASSNDRRTGTYNEQFF
- TRBD1 TRBJ2-7 TRBV27 TGTGCCAGCAGCTACAGGGGACAGGTCTCCTACGAGCAGTACTTC CASSYRGQVSYEQYF
- TRBD1 TRBJ2-7 TRBV4-1 TGCGCCAGCAGCCAGGGACAGGGATGGACCTACGAGCAGTACTTC CASSQGQGWTYEQYF
- TRBD1 TRBJ2-2 TRBV29-1 TGCAGCGCTCGAAGGGGGCCGAGCACCGGGGAGCTGTTTTTT CSARRGPSTGELFF
- - TRBJ1-3 TRBV5-6 TGTGCCAGCAGCTTTAAAAACACCATATATTTT CASSFKNTIYF
medium-sized - TRBJ2-1 TRBV28 TGTGCCAGCAGCGCCCTCTTAGGGGATTTCCACAATGAGCAGTTCTTC CASSALLGDFHNEQFF
- - TRBJ1-5 TRBV7-9 TGTGCCAGCAGCCTGGACAGCCTCAATCAGCCCCAGCATTTT CASSLDSLNQPQHF
- - TRBJ2-7 TRBV29-1 TGCAGCGTTGTTGGGGAGATTCCCTCCTACGAGCAGTACTTC CSVVGEIPSYEQYF
- - TRBJ2-1 TRBV5-6 TGTGCCAGCAGCCAGACAATTCTCTCCTACAATGAGCAGTTCTTC CASSQTILSYNEQFF
once - TRBJ1-2 TRBV14 TGTGCCAGCAGCCACCCCCCGGAGAGCTACACCTTC CASSHPPESYTF
- TRBD1 TRBJ1-2 TRBV13 TGTGCCAGCAGCTTGACAGGGACCTATGGCTACACCTTC CASSLTGTYGYTF
- TRBD1 TRBJ2-7 TRBV28 TGTGCCAGCAGTCGACAGGGGAACTCCTACGAGCAGTACTTC CASSRQGNSYEQYF
- TRBD2 TRBJ2-1 TRBV9 TGTGCCAGCAGCTTGACTAGCACTTCCTACAATGAGCAGTTCTTC CASSLTSTSYNEQFF
- - TRBJ1-1 TRBV28 TGTGCCAGCAGACCAGGGAATCCGAACACTGAAGCTTTCTTT CASRPGNPNTEAFF
many - TRBJ2-4 TRBV28 TGTGCCAGCCGATCGGGACACCGCAAAAACATTCAGTACTTC CASRSGHRKNIQYF
- TRBD1 TRBJ2-3 TRBV27 TGTGCCAGCAGTTTAGGGACAGGGACGCAGTATTTT CASSLGTGTQYF
- - TRBJ1-2 TRBV7-9 TGTGCCAGCGGGCCCGGTAGGACAGCTTCTTATGGCTACACCTTC CASGPGRTASYGYTF
- TRBD1 TRBJ1-2 TRBV9 TGTGCCAGCAGCGTAACGAACGGGACAGGGACTCCCTATGGCTACACCTTC CASSVTNGTGTPYGYTF
- - TRBJ2-1 TRBV6-4 TGTGCCAGCAGTGACCATAGCGCTAACAATGAGCAGTTCTTC CASSDHSANNEQFF
- - TRBJ2-1 TRBV11-2 TGTGCCAGCAGCTTACTCGAAAAGCGCCGCTACAATGAGCAGTTCTTC CASSLLEKRRYNEQFF
once TRBD1 TRBJ1-2 TRBV6-5 TGTGCCAGCAGTTACTCCGCCGGGACAGGGGGCGGTGGCTACACCTTC CASSYSAGTGGGGYTF
- - TRBJ2-7 TRBV7-2 TGTGCCAGCAGCCCGCCCGGACAGTCCTACGAGCAGTACTTC CASSPPGQSYEQYF
- TRBD1 TRBJ1-2 TRBV7-8 TGTGCCAGCAGCCCAAAGTTTGAGACAGGGGTTGGTGGCTACACCTTC CASSPKFETGVGGYTF